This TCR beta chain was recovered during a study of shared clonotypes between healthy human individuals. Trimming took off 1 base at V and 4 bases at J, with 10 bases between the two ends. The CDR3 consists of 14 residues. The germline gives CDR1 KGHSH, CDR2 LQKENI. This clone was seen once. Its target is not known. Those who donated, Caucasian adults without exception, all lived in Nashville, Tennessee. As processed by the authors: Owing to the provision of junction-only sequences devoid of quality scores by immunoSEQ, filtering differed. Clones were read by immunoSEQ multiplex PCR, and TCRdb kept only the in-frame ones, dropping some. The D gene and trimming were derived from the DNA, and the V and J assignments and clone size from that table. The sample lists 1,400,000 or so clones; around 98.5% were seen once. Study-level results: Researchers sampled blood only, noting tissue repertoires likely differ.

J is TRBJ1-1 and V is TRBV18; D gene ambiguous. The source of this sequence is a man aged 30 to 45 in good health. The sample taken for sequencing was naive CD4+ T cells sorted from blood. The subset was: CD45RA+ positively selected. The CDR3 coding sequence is TGTGCCAGCTCACCACAGGGTGCGGGCACTGAAGCTTTCTTT. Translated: CASSPQGAGTEAFF.